The present T cell receptor beta chain was sequenced within a study of PD-L1 blockade in urothelial cancer. The time point is: peripheral blood 6 weeks after treatment start. Only in-frame clones appear in the TCRdb table, and some are missing; sequencing was by immunoSEQ multiplex PCR. The sample includes around 110,000 clones, roughly 90% of them seen just once. Germline V gene lookup returns CDR1 MNHEY and CDR2 SVGAGI. With 6 bases removed from V and 0 bases from J, the gap between germline ends came to 9 bases. CDR3 length equals 15 residues. This sample comprised PBMCs, obtained around atezolizumab (anti-PD-L1) treatment. The rearrangement joins TRBV6-5 to TRBJ2-6; maybe TRBD1 (6 bases). The TCR comes from a man aged 55-75 years with urothelial cancer. The CDR3 is CASRRTDSGANVLTF. For the CDR3, the DNA is TGTGCCAGCAGGAGGACAGACTCTGGGGCCAACGTCCTGACTTTC.